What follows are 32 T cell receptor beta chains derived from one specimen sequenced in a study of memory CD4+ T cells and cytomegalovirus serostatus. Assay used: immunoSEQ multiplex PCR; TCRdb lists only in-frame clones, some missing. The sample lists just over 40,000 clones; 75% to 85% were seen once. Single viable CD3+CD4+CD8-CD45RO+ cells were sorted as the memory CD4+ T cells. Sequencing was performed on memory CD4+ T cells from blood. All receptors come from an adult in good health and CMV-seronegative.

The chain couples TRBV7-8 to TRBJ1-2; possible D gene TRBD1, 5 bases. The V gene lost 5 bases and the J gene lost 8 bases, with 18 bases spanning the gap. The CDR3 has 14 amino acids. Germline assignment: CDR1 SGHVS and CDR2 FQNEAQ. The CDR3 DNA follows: TGTGCCAGCAGCACCACCGGGACCTTCGGAGGCTACACCTTC. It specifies CASSTTGTFGGYTF.

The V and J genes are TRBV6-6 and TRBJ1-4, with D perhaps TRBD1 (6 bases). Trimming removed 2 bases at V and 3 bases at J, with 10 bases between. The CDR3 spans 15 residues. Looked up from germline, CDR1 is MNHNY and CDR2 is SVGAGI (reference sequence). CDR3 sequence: CASSYRGRSNEKLFF. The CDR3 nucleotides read TGTGCCAGCAGTTACAGGGGGAGGTCTAATGAAAAACTGTTTTTT.

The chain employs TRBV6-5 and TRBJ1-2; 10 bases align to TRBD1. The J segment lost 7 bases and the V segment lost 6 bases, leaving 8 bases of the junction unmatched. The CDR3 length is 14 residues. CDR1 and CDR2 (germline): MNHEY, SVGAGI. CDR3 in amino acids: CASSPDRGRLGYTF. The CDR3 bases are TGTGCCAGCAGCCCCGACAGGGGGCGTCTTGGCTACACCTTC.

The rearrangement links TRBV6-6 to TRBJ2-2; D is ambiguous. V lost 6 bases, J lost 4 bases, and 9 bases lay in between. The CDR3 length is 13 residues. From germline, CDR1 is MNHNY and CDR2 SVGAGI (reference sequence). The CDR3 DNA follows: TGTGCCAGCAGCGAGTGGAGCACCGGGGAGCTGTTTTTT. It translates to CASSEWSTGELFF.

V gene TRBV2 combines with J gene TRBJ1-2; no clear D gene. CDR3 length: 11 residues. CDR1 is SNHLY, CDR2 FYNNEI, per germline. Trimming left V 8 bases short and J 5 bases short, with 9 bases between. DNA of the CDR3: TGTGCCAGCGGGGAAACTTATGGCTACACCTTC. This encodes CASGETYGYTF.

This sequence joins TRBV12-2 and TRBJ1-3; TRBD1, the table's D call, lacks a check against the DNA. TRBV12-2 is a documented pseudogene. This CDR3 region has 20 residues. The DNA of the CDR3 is TGTGCAAGTCGCTTAGCTGGGGGACGGACAGGCCACTTCTCTGGAAACACCATATATTTT. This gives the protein CASRLAGGRTGHFSGNTIYF.

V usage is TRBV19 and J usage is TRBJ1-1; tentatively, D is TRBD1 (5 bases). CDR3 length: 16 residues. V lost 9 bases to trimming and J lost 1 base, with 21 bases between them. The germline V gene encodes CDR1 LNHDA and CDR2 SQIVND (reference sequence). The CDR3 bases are TGTGCCAGCACCCCCACCTGGGGCTCTGAGAACACTGAAGCTTTCTTT. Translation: CASTPTWGSENTEAFF.

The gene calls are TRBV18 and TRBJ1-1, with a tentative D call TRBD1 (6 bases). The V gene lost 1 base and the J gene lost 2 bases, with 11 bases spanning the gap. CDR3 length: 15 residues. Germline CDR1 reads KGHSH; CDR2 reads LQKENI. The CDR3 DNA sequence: TGTGCCAGCTCACCACAGGGACATTTAAACACTGAAGCTTTCTTT. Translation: CASSPQGHLNTEAFF.

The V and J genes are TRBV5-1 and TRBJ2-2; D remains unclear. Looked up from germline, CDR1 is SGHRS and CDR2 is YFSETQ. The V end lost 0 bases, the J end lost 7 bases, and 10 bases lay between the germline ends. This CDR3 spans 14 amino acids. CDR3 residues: CASSLAPQNGELFF. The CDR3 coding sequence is TGCGCCAGCAGCTTGGCCCCACAAAACGGGGAGCTGTTTTTT.

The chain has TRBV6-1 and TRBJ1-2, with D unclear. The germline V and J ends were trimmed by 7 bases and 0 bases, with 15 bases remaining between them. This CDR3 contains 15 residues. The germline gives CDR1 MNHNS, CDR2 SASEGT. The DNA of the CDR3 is TGTGCCAGCATTTTAGACTTAAACACTAACTATGGCTACACCTTC. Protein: CASILDLNTNYGYTF.

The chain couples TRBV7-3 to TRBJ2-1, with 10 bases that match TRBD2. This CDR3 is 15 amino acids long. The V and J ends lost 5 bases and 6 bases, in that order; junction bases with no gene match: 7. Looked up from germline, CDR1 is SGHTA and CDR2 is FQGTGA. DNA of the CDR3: TGTGCCAGCAGCGGAGCCGGGACTAGCGCCAATGAGCAGTTCTTC. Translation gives CASSGAGTSANEQFF.

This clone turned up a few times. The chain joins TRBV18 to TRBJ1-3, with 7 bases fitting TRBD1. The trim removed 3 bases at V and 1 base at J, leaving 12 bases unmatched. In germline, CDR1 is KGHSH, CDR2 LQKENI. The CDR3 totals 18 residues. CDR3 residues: CASSPSSPGQSSGNTIYF. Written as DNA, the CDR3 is TGTGCCAGCTCACCTAGTTCCCCGGGACAGTCTTCTGGAAACACCATATATTTT.

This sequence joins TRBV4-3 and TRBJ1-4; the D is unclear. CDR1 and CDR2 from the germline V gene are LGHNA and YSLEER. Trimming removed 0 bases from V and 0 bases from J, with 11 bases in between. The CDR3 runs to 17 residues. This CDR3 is CASSQDLSRATNEKLFF. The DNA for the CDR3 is TGCGCCAGCAGCCAAGATTTGAGTAGAGCAACTAATGAAAAACTGTTTTTT.

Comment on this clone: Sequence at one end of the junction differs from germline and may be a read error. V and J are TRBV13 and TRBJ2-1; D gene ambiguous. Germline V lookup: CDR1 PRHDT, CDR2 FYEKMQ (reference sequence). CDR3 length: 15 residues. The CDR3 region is CASSLGWPSYNEQFF. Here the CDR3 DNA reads TGTGCCAGCAGCCTAGGTTGGCCTAGTTACAATGAGCAGTTCTTC. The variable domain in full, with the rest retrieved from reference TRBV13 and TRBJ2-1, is AAGVIQSPRHLIKEKRETATLKCYPIPRHDTVYWYQQGPGQDPQFLISFYEKMQSDKGSIPDRFSAQQFSDYHSELNMSSLELGDSALYFCASSLGWPSYNEQFFGPGTRLTVL.

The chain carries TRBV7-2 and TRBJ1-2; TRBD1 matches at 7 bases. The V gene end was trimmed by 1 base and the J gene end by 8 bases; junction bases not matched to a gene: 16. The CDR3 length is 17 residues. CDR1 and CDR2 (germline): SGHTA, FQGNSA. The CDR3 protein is CASSLDENEGALGGYTF. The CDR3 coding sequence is TGTGCCAGCAGCTTAGATGAGAATGAGGGGGCATTGGGGGGCTACACCTTC.

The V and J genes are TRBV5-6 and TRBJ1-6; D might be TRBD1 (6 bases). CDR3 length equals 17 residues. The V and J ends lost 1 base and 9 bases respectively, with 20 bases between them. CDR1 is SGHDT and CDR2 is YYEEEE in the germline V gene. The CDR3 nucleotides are TGTGCCAGCAGCTTGCGATCTCCCCTAGGGGGGGGTTCACCCCTCCACTTT. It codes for CASSLRSPLGGGSPLHF.

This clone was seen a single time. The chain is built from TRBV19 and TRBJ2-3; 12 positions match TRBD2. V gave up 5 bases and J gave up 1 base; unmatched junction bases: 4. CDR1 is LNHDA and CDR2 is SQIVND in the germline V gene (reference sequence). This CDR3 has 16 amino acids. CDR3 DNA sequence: TGTGCCAGTAGTCCACTAGCGGGGGGACGCACAGATACGCAGTATTTT. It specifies CASSPLAGGRTDTQYF.

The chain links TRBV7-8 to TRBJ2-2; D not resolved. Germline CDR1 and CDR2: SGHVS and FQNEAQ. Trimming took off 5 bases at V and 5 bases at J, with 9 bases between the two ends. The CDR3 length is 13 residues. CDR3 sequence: CASSPTRTGELFF. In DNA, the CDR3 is TGTGCCAGCAGCCCAACACGGACCGGGGAGCTGTTTTTT.

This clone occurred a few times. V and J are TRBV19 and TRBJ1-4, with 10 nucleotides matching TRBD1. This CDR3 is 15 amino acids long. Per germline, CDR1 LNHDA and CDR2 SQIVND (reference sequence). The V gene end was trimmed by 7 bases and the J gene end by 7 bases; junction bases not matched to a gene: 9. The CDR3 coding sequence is TGTGCCAGTAAAAAGGGACAGGGGAGGGGTGAAAAACTGTTTTTT. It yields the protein CASKKGQGRGEKLFF.

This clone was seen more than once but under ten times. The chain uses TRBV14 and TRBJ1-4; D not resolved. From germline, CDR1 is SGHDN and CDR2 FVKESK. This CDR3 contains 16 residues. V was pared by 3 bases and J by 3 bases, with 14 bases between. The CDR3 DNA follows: TGTGCCAGCAGCCAGTACGGGGTTGGGGCTAATGAAAAACTGTTTTTT. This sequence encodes CASSQYGVGANEKLFF.

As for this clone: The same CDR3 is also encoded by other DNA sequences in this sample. In DNA, the CDR3 is TGTGCCAGCAGCTTGGTCTACGAGCAGTACTTC. This encodes CASSLVYEQYF. V usage is TRBV11-2 and J usage is TRBJ2-7, with D unresolved. CDR1 is SGHAT, CDR2 FQNNGV, per germline. V shed 3 bases and J shed 3 bases, with 3 bases lying between them. The CDR3 is made up of 11 amino acids.

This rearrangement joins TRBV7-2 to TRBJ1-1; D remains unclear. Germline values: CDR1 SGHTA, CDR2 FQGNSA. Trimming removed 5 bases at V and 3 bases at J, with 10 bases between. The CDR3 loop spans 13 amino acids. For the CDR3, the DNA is TGTGCCAGCAGCCCCTCATGGGACACTGAAGCTTTCTTT. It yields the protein CASSPSWDTEAFF.

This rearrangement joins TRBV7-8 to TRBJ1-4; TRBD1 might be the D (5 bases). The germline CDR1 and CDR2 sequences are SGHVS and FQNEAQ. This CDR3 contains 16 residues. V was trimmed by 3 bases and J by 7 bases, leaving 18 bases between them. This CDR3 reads CASSLGIRGGGEKLFF. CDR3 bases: TGTGCCAGCAGCTTGGGAATAAGGGGAGGTGGTGAAAAACTGTTTTTT.

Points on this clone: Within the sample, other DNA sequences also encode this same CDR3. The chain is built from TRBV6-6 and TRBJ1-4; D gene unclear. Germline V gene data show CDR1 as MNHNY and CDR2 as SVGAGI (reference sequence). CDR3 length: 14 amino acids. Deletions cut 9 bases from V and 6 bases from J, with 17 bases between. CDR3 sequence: CASSYARGDEKLFF. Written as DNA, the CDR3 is TGTGCCAGTAGCTACGCCAGAGGTGATGAAAAACTGTTTTTT.

The CDR3 bases are TGTGCCAGCAGCTTGATAGCGGGTCAAGAGACCCAGTACTTC. It is translated as CASSLIAGQETQYF. The chain is built from TRBV5-4 and TRBJ2-5; TRBD2 matches at 7 bases. The CDR3 consists of 14 residues. CDR1 and CDR2 from the germline V gene are SGHNT and YYREEE (reference sequence). With V trimmed by 1 base and J by 2 bases, 2 bases remained unmatched.

The CDR3 DNA is TGTGCCAGTAGTATGGATCACAGGGCTAATCAGCCCCAGCATTTT. Encoded protein: CASSMDHRANQPQHF. This chain links TRBV19 with TRBJ1-5; TRBD1 might be the D (6 bases). Trimming removed 3 bases at V and 4 bases at J, with 13 bases between. The length of the CDR3 is 15 residues. Germline-derived CDR1 and CDR2 are LNHDA and SQIVND (reference sequence). Based on the CDR3 plus reference TRBV19 and TRBJ1-5, the full variable domain is DGGITQSPKYLFRKEGQNVTLSCEQNLNHDAMYWYRQDPGQGLRLIYYSQIVNDFQKGDIAEGYSVSREKKESFPLTVTSAQKNPTAFYLCASSMDHRANQPQHFGDGTRLSIL.

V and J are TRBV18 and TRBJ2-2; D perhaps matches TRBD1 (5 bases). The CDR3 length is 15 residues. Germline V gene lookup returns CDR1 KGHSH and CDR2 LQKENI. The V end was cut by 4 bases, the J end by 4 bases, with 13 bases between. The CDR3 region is CASSLDRLGTGELFF. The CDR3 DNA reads TGTGCCAGCTCACTTGACAGACTGGGCACCGGGGAGCTGTTTTTT.

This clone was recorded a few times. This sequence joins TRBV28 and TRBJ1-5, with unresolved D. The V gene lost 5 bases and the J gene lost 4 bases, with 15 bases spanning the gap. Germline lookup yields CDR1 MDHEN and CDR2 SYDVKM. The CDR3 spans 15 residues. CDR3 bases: TGTGCCAGCAGTCCCCCGGGCAGCCAGAATCAGCCCCAGCATTTT. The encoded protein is CASSPPGSQNQPQHF.

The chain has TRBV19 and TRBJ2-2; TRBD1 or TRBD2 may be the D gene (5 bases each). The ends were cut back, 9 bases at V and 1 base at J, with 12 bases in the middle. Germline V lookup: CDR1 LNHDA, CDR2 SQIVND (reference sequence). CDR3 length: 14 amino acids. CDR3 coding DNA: TGTGCCAGCCAAGGGACGGGGAACACCGGGGAGCTGTTTTTT. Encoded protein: CASQGTGNTGELFF.

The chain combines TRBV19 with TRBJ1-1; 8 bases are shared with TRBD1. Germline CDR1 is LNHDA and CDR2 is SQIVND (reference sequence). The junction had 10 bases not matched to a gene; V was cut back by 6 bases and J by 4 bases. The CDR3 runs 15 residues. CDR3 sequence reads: CASSALQGATTEAFF. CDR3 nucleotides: TGTGCCAGTAGCGCACTCCAGGGGGCTACCACTGAAGCTTTCTTT.

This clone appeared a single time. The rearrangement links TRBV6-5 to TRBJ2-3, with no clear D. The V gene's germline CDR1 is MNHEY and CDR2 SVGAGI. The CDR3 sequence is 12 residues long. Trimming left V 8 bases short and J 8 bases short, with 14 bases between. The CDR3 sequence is CASVAPFGTQYF. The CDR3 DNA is TGTGCCAGCGTAGCACCGTTTGGTACGCAGTATTTT.

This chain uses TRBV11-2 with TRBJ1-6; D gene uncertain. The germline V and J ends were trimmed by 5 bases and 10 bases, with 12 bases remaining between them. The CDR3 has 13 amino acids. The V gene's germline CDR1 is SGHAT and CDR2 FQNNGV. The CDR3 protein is CASSLDLGSPLHF. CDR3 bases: TGTGCCAGCAGCCTCGACCTGGGGTCACCCCTCCACTTT.